One sample yielded the 26 T cell receptor beta chains listed below, sequenced in a study of beta chain features in type 1 diabetes. The sequenced template was cDNA made from the entire isolated RNA. The protocol was immunoSEQ multiplex PCR, while the TCRdb copy is restricted to in-frame clones and leaves out a portion. Of more than 300,000 clones listed, over 9.5% are singletons. Sequenced sample: naive CD4+ T cells from blood. These receptor sequences come from a man between 18 and 29 years old in good health.

This clone was found a few times. CDR3 residues: CASSDIRTGGYGYTF. In nucleotides, the CDR3 is TGTGCCAGCAGTGACATACGGACAGGGGGGTATGGCTACACCTTC. The V call is TRBV25-1, the J call TRBJ1-2, with TRBD1 identical over 10 bases. V was pared by 3 bases and J by 5 bases, with 6 bases of the junction left unmatched. CDR1 and CDR2 (germline): MGHDK, SYGVNS. This CDR3 is built from 15 residues.

This clone was seen more than once but under ten times. The chain joins TRBV7-6 to TRBJ2-7, with TRBD1 matching over 7 bases. The CDR3 is 14 amino acids. Germline trimming cut 1 base from V and 2 bases from J; bases unmatched to any gene: 2. Germline values: CDR1 SGHVS, CDR2 FNYEAQ. CDR3: CASSLGTGAYEQYF. Here the CDR3 DNA reads TGTGCCAGCAGCTTAGGGACAGGAGCCTACGAGCAGTACTTC.

This clone was found a few times. V gene TRBV30 combines with J gene TRBJ2-7; perhaps TRBD1 as D (6 bases). The CDR3 loop spans 15 amino acids. V dropped 2 bases and J dropped 6 bases, with 20 bases sitting between them. Germline V gene sequence: CDR1 GTSNPN, CDR2 SVGIG (reference sequence). The CDR3, as DNA: TGTGCCTGGAGTAGAACCACTACAGGGTTTAGCGAGCAGTACTTC. Encoded protein: CAWSRTTTGFSEQYF.

This clone was seen more than once but under ten times. Compared with germline, one end of the junction differs, possibly owing to a read error. This rearrangement joins TRBV29-1 to TRBJ2-5; D might be TRBD2 (7 bases). The CDR3 totals 13 residues. Germline assignment: CDR1 SQVTM and CDR2 ANQGSEA. DNA of the CDR3: TGTTCAAGCTGGGGGGGGCCTTGGGAGACCCAGTACTTC. This encodes CSSWGGPWETQYF.

This chain uses TRBV11-3 with TRBJ2-3; 9 nucleotides match TRBD1. The CDR3 length is 18 residues. CDR1 is SGHNT, CDR2 YENEEA, per germline. The ends lost 5 bases at V and 0 bases at J; junction bases unmatched: 12. CDR3 protein: CASSRGQGSSSSTDTQYF. In DNA form, the CDR3 reads TGTGCCAGCAGCCGGGGACAGGGCTCTTCCTCTAGCACAGATACGCAGTATTTT.

This chain links TRBV30 with TRBJ2-7; 8 nucleotides match TRBD1. The CDR3 loop spans 14 amino acids. V was pared by 8 bases and J by 1 base, with 10 bases of the junction left unmatched. Germline loops: CDR1 GTSNPN, CDR2 SVGIG (reference sequence). The CDR3 DNA follows: TGTGCCGGGGGTCGGGGACAGGTATCCTACGAGCAGTACTTC. Residues: CAGGRGQVSYEQYF.

The gene calls are TRBV30 and TRBJ2-3; D not resolved. Trimming stripped 6 bases from V and 3 bases from J, with 13 bases between. Germline V gives CDR1 GTSNPN, CDR2 SVGIG (reference sequence). This CDR3 contains 13 residues. CDR3 residues: CACRRRRTDTQYF. The DNA for the CDR3 is TGTGCCTGCCGGCGGAGAAGGACAGATACGCAGTATTTT.

The chain couples TRBV7-3 to TRBJ2-7, with 8 bases matching TRBD1. The CDR3 is 14 amino acids. V lost 4 bases, J lost 5 bases, and 7 bases stayed unmatched. Per the germline V gene, CDR1 is SGHTA and CDR2 is FQGTGA. The CDR3 protein is CASSSTGAPDEQYF. The CDR3 nucleotides are TGTGCCAGCAGCTCGACAGGGGCCCCGGACGAGCAGTACTTC.

V and J are TRBV28 and TRBJ1-4; a possible D gene is TRBD1 (6 bases). CDR3 size: 14 residues. Germline CDR1 MDHEN, CDR2 SYDVKM. V lost 7 bases to trimming and J lost 8 bases, with 17 bases between them. The CDR3 DNA follows: TGTGCCAGCACCTTAGGGGGGGCAGGCGAAAAACTGTTTTTT. Translation gives CASTLGGAGEKLFF.

The chain employs TRBV7-9 and TRBJ1-5; D is perhaps TRBD1 (5 bases). The CDR3 is made up of 16 amino acids. The germline gives CDR1 SEHNR, CDR2 FQNEAQ (reference sequence). The V and J ends lost 3 bases and 2 bases respectively, with 14 bases between them. The chain's CDR3 is CASSFSRLGGNQPQHF. The CDR3 nucleotides read TGTGCCAGCAGCTTCTCCCGACTAGGGGGCAATCAGCCCCAGCATTTT.

This chain links TRBV30 with TRBJ1-2; 7 bases are shared with TRBD1. The trim removed 3 bases at V and 8 bases at J, leaving 3 bases unmatched. Germline V lookup: CDR1 GTSNPN, CDR2 SVGIG (reference sequence). This CDR3 has 11 amino acids. The CDR3 loop is CAWSPGQGYTF. CDR3 nucleotide sequence: TGTGCCTGGAGCCCGGGACAGGGCTACACCTTC.

A few counts support this clone. The chain is built from TRBV5-1 and TRBJ2-7, with 10 bases identical to TRBD1. Trimming removed 5 bases from V and 5 bases from J; junction bases left unmatched: 7. There are 14 residues in the CDR3. CDR1 is SGHRS, CDR2 YFSETQ, per germline. The CDR3 DNA follows: TGCGCCAGCAGGGCCGGGACAGGGGCCCACGAGCAGTACTTC. This codes for CASRAGTGAHEQYF.

The V gene is TRBV7-9, the J gene TRBJ1-1; weak D call: TRBD1 (5 bases). Trimming pared 5 bases from V and 8 bases from J, leaving 12 bases between. Germline values: CDR1 SEHNR, CDR2 FQNEAQ (reference sequence). The length of the CDR3 is 12 residues. The CDR3 DNA reads TGTGCCAGCAGCCCAGGAGGGGAAGAAGCTTTCTTT. Its translation: CASSPGGEEAFF.

This clone was found a few times. In DNA, the CDR3 is TGTGCCAGCAGCTTTGAGCGGGGGGAATACAACAATGAGCAGTTCTTC. It yields the protein CASSFERGEYNNEQFF. V and J are TRBV7-3 and TRBJ2-1; 9 bases match TRBD2. This CDR3 is built from 16 residues. J lost 5 bases, V lost 3 bases, and 8 bases had no gene match. Germline V gene data show CDR1 as SGHTA and CDR2 as FQGTGA.

The chain couples TRBV30 to TRBJ1-1; no clear D gene. The germline CDR1 and CDR2 sequences are GTSNPN and SVGIG (reference sequence). The ends were cut back, 2 bases at V and 4 bases at J, with 14 bases in the middle. The CDR3 has 14 residues. The CDR3 DNA follows: TGTGCCTGGAGTCGACGAGCGGTGGGCACTGAAGCTTTCTTT. This codes for CAWSRRAVGTEAFF.

This clone appeared a few times. The chain has TRBV28 and TRBJ2-2, with D maybe TRBD2 (6 bases). The CDR3 consists of 14 residues. Germline V gene data show CDR1 as MDHEN and CDR2 as SYDVKM. The V gene lost 1 base and the J gene lost 5 bases, with 8 bases spanning the gap. CDR3 amino acids: CASSLSAGTGELFF. Written as DNA, the CDR3 is TGTGCCAGCAGTTTATCTGCGGGAACCGGGGAGCTGTTTTTT.

This clone has a handful of counts. The chain couples TRBV9 to TRBJ2-7; 9 bases align to TRBD2. V lost 2 bases, J lost 1 base, and 1 base stayed unmatched. The CDR3 has 14 residues. The germline CDR1 and CDR2 sequences are SGDLS and YYNGEE. The CDR3 DNA reads TGTGCCAGCAGCGTGAGCGGGAGGTCCTACGAGCAGTACTTC. It yields the protein CASSVSGRSYEQYF.

This chain links TRBV5-4 with TRBJ2-4; D unresolved. CDR3 length: 15 amino acids. Trimming took 1 base from V and 0 from J, leaving 8 bases between them. Germline loops: CDR1 SGHNT, CDR2 YYREEE (reference sequence). Here the CDR3 DNA reads TGTGCCAGCAGCTTGATCCCGTTAGCCAAAAACATTCAGTACTTC. Translated, it gives CASSLIPLAKNIQYF.

The rearrangement links TRBV18 to TRBJ1-1; 10 bases line up with TRBD1. Germline-derived CDR1 and CDR2 are KGHSH and LQKENI. The CDR3 is 14 amino acids. The trim removed 3 bases at V and 7 bases at J, leaving 5 bases unmatched. The CDR3 loop reads CASSPFGQGGEAFF. For the CDR3, the DNA is TGTGCCAGCTCACCGTTTGGACAGGGGGGTGAAGCTTTCTTT.

A few counts support this clone. The genes are TRBV30 and TRBJ1-1; D unresolved. The V end lost 0 bases, the J end lost 8 bases, and 10 bases lay between the germline ends. The CDR3 length is 12 residues. CDR1 GTSNPN and CDR2 SVGIG come from the germline V gene (reference sequence). The DNA for the CDR3 is TGTGCCTGGAGTGTACGGGGTAGCGAAGCTTTCTTT. Amino acids: CAWSVRGSEAFF.

This clone was counted a few times. V usage is TRBV2 and J usage is TRBJ2-7, with 9 bases aligning to TRBD1. This CDR3 contains 15 residues. The germline gives CDR1 SNHLY, CDR2 FYNNEI. With 6 bases clipped from V and 7 bases from J, the junction kept 13 bases outside the gene matches. DNA for the CDR3: TGTGCCAGCAGCATCACAGGGGGCCCCTTGGGGGAGCAGTACTTC. It encodes CASSITGGPLGEQYF. The full variable domain, in which reference TRBV2 and TRBJ2-7 provide the parts outside the CDR3, is EPEVTQTPSHQVTQMGQEVILRCVPISNHLYFYWYRQILGQKVEFLVSFYNNEISEKSEIFDDQFSVERPDGSNFTLKIRSTKLEDSAMYFCASSITGGPLGEQYFGPGTRLTVT.

Only a few counts were recorded for this clone. The CDR3 is CASSPMGQGADGYTF. The CDR3 DNA sequence: TGTGCCAGCAGCCCCATGGGACAGGGGGCGGATGGCTACACCTTC. The rearrangement uses TRBV7-2 and TRBJ1-2, with TRBD1 matching over 12 bases. The V and J ends lost 5 bases and 6 bases, in that order; junction bases with no gene match: 7. CDR1 is SGHTA and CDR2 is FQGNSA in the germline V gene. There are 15 residues in the CDR3.

With respect to this clone: Without the conserved terminal phenylalanine or tryptophan, this CDR3 likely stems from a read error. This sequence joins TRBV20-1 and TRBJ2-2; no clear D gene. This CDR3 is 11 amino acids long. The germline V gene encodes CDR1 DFQATT and CDR2 SNEGSKA (reference sequence). Trimming took off 8 bases at V and 6 bases at J, with 10 bases between the two ends. The CDR3 DNA sequence: TGCAGTACCCCGGGCCCCGGGGAGCTGTTTTCT. The encoded protein is CSTPGPGELFS.

This chain connects TRBV6-5 to TRBJ2-7; 9 bases align to TRBD1. After removal of 0 bases from V and 6 bases from J, the junction contained 9 bases not matched to a gene. Germline assignment: CDR1 MNHEY and CDR2 SVGAGI. The CDR3 has 16 amino acids. The CDR3 nucleotides read TGTGCCAGCAGTTACTCGTGGGGACAGGGAGTCTTCGAGCAGTACTTC. Translated, it gives CASSYSWGQGVFEQYF.

This clone has more than one count but fewer than ten. The rearrangement uses TRBV9 and TRBJ2-6; 7 bases fit TRBD1. CDR3 length equals 17 residues. From germline, CDR1 is SGDLS and CDR2 YYNGEE. V gave up 3 bases and J gave up 0 bases; unmatched junction bases: 6. In DNA, the CDR3 is TGTGCCAGCAGCGCGATACAGGGGCTCTCTGGGGCCAACGTCCTGACTTTC. Encoded protein: CASSAIQGLSGANVLTF.

This clone has only a few counts. The chain recombines TRBV28 with TRBJ1-1; D is ambiguous. The V end lost 5 bases, the J end lost 0 bases, and 13 bases lay between the germline ends. The length of the CDR3 is 15 residues. Germline lookup yields CDR1 MDHEN and CDR2 SYDVKM. The CDR3 nucleotides read TGTGCCAGCAGTCTGAATGGGCAGTTGAACACTGAAGCTTTCTTT. It translates to CASSLNGQLNTEAFF.